A single sample is the source of the 28 T cell receptor beta chains below, sequenced in a study of T cells in Graves' hyperthyroidism and ophthalmopathy. RNA transcripts provided the source from which TCR beta CDR3 regions were amplified. The HTBI primer set served for first-round RT-PCR of the TCR CDR3. TCRdb ran MiXCR on the multiplex PCR reads and lists one entry per CDR3 protein. Of 350,000 to 400,000 distinct CDR3 sequences in the sample, about a fifth were seen once. Sample: blood. The receptors were gathered from a young woman with Graves' hyperthyroidism.

The table lists this clonotype with many counts. J is TRBJ2-7 and V is TRBV19, with D possibly called TRBD1 or TRBD2 (7 bases each). Trimming removed 1 base at V and 2 bases at J, with 15 bases between. Looked up from germline, CDR1 is LNHDA and CDR2 is SQIVND (reference sequence). This CDR3 is 16 amino acids long. CDR3 nucleotide sequence: TGTGCCAGTAGTATAGCGTGGGAGGGGGCGACCTACGAGCAGTACTTC. Translating gives CASSIAWEGATYEQYF.

V and J are TRBV24-1 and TRBJ1-5, with D unresolved. V was cut by 0 bases and J by 6 bases, with 2 bases left in between. The length of the CDR3 is 12 residues. Per germline, CDR1 KGHDR and CDR2 SFDVKD. The CDR3 DNA sequence: TGTGCCACCAGTGATTTGTTTCAGCCCCAGCATTTT. Its translation is CATSDLFQPQHF.

At least ten counts were recorded for this clonotype. A read error may be the cause here, since a much bigger clone is one base away. The V and J genes are TRBV12-3 or TRBV12-4 and TRBJ1-1; no clear D. The CDR3 is 11 amino acids. The CDR3 protein is CASSSTEQASF. The DNA of the CDR3 is TGTGCCAGCAGTTCGACTGAGCAAGCTTCCTTT.

The V call is TRBV5-2, the J call TRBJ1-5; the D call in the table, TRBD1, was not verified against the DNA. TRBV5-2 is annotated as a pseudogene. CDR3 length equals 15 residues. CDR3 nucleotides: TGTGCCAGTTGTTCCGGGACAGGGGAATACCAGCCCCAGCATTTT. Translation: CASCSGTGEYQPQHF.

This clonotype was seen ten or more times. The J gene is TRBJ2-5, the V gene TRBV20-1, with D perhaps matching TRBD1 or TRBD2 (5 bases each). The CDR3 runs to 14 residues. V was clipped by 3 bases and J by 4 bases, with 15 bases between them. CDR1 and CDR2 (germline): DFQATT, SNEGSKA (reference sequence). As DNA, the CDR3 is TGCAGTGCTAGGGGGACCGAATCGAGAGAGACCCAGTACTTC. Translation: CSARGTESRETQYF.

Ten or more counts support this clonotype. Written as DNA, the CDR3 is TGTGCCTGGAGTGTACCTAGGTTTGGGGGAGTCAATGGCTACACCTTC. Its translation: CAWSVPRFGGVNGYTF. The chain carries TRBV30 and TRBJ1-2, with D possibly TRBD1 on 5 matching bases. The CDR3 consists of 16 residues. Germline loops: CDR1 GTSNPN, CDR2 SVGIG (reference sequence). V lost 0 bases and J 6 bases, leaving 20 bases between the germline ends.

The table lists this clonotype with many counts. The V gene is TRBV5-6, the J gene TRBJ2-5; no clear D gene. This CDR3 is built from 13 residues. The V end was cut by 1 base, the J end by 4 bases, with 8 bases between. CDR1 is SGHDT and CDR2 is YYEEEE in the germline V gene. The CDR3 spells CASSLPGPETQYF. CDR3 coding DNA: TGTGCCAGCAGCTTGCCAGGTCCAGAGACCCAGTACTTC. Drawing the rest from reference TRBV5-6 and TRBJ2-5, the complete variable domain is DAGVTQSPTHLIKTRGQQVTLRCSPKSGHDTVSWYQQALGQGPQFIFQYYEEEERQRGNFPDRFSGHQFPNYSSELNVNALLLGDSALYLCASSLPGPETQYFGPGTRLLVL.

This clonotype has a handful of counts. This chain connects TRBV5-1 to TRBJ1-1; D gene uncertain. Trimming left V 0 bases short and J 2 bases short, with 8 bases between. Per germline, CDR1 SGHRS and CDR2 YFSETQ. The CDR3 length is 14 residues. CDR3 nucleotides: TGCGCCAGCAGCTTGGGAAAACTTAACACTGAAGCTTTCTTT. It codes for CASSLGKLNTEAFF.

This clonotype occurred many times. The genes are TRBV19 and TRBJ1-2; tentative D call: TRBD1 (5 bases). Germline CDR1 reads LNHDA; CDR2 reads SQIVND (reference sequence). The CDR3 extends over 13 amino acids. V lost 2 bases and J lost 5, with 9 bases in between. CDR3 nucleotides: TGTGCCAGTAGTATACAACAGGTTTATGGCTACACCTTC. Translation gives CASSIQQVYGYTF.

Concerning this clonotype itself: One base away lies a much larger clone, so this may be a sequencing read error. The chain carries TRBV6-5 and TRBJ1-1, with D perhaps TRBD1 (5 bases). The germline gives CDR1 MNHEY, CDR2 SVGAGI. This CDR3 is 17 amino acids long. The V end lost 4 bases, the J end lost 3 bases, and 21 bases lay between the germline ends. The CDR3 here is CASSFSEGVGSHTEAFF. The CDR3 DNA reads TGTGCCAGCAGTTTCAGTGAAGGGGTTGGGTCTCACACTGAAGCTTTCTTT.

This clonotype came up many times. The chain couples TRBV5-1 to TRBJ2-6, with D hard to call. Trimming took off 1 base at V and 2 bases at J, with 10 bases between the two ends. Germline values: CDR1 SGHRS, CDR2 YFSETQ. CDR3 length equals 16 residues. In DNA, the CDR3 is TGCGCCAGCAGCTTGTTAGGGCTAGCTGGGGCCAACGTCCTGACTTTC. It codes for CASSLLGLAGANVLTF.

The CDR3 sequence is CASSSRVSDQPQHF. CDR3 DNA sequence: TGTGCCAGCAGCTCCCGTGTCAGCGATCAGCCCCAGCATTTT. This rearrangement joins TRBV27 to TRBJ1-5; no firm D call. V was shortened by 6 bases and J by 5 bases, with 14 bases between the two germline ends. The length of the CDR3 is 14 residues. The germline CDR1 and CDR2 sequences are MNHEY and SMNVEV (reference sequence).

This clonotype was seen repeatedly, ten times or more. The gene calls are TRBV2 and TRBJ1-1; D is ambiguous. The germline gives CDR1 SNHLY, CDR2 FYNNEI. V dropped 3 bases and J dropped 10 bases, with 24 bases sitting between them. The CDR3 sequence is 16 residues long. CDR3 in amino acids: CASSEASYETTLTAFF. The CDR3 nucleotides are TGTGCCAGCAGTGAGGCGTCCTATGAGACAACACTGACAGCTTTCTTT.

This clonotype was recorded many times. The chain couples TRBV27 to TRBJ2-7, with TRBD1 identical over 9 bases. There are 15 residues in the CDR3. Germline V gene data show CDR1 as MNHEY and CDR2 as SMNVEV (reference sequence). V lost 5 bases, J lost 6 bases, and 11 bases stayed unmatched. CDR3 DNA: TGTGCCAGCAGTGTAACAGGGGGCATCGGTCCCGAGCAGTACTTC. Encoded protein: CASSVTGGIGPEQYF.

This clonotype was detected many times. The V call is TRBV27, the J call TRBJ1-1; 10 bases agree with TRBD1. The CDR3 consists of 17 residues. Germline CDR1 MNHEY, CDR2 SMNVEV (reference sequence). The J segment lost 0 bases and the V segment lost 5 bases, leaving 9 bases of the junction unmatched. CDR3 DNA sequence: TGTGCCAGCAGTCTCCGGACAGGGGGTGCCATGAACACTGAAGCTTTCTTT. This encodes CASSLRTGGAMNTEAFF.

This clonotype was counted ten times or more. The J gene is TRBJ1-1, the V gene TRBV20-1; D is possibly TRBD1 (5 bases). Trimming stripped 5 bases from V and 4 bases from J, with 14 bases between. This CDR3 is built from 13 residues. Germline CDR1 is DFQATT and CDR2 is SNEGSKA (reference sequence). The CDR3: CSAHSGGATEAFF. In DNA, the CDR3 is TGCAGTGCTCACAGCGGCGGGGCCACTGAAGCTTTCTTT.

The table lists this clonotype with a few counts. This sequence joins TRBV6-1 and TRBJ2-3, with D possibly matching TRBD1 (5 bases). Germline-derived CDR1 and CDR2 are MNHNS and SASEGT. The V gene lost 6 bases and the J gene lost 3 bases, with 19 bases spanning the gap. This CDR3 is built from 16 residues. CDR3: CASSPRVGDGTDTQYF. In nucleotides, the CDR3 is TGTGCCAGCAGCCCCAGGGTTGGGGATGGGACAGATACGCAGTATTTT.

Ten or more counts support this clonotype. The chain combines TRBV20-1 with TRBJ2-5; D remains ambiguous. Germline loops: CDR1 DFQATT, CDR2 SNEGSKA (reference sequence). This CDR3 has 15 residues. The V end lost 0 bases, the J end lost 9 bases, and 20 bases lay between the germline ends. The chain's CDR3 is CSAREVDTTLGSQYF. For the CDR3, the DNA is TGCAGTGCTAGAGAAGTTGACACCACGTTGGGGTCCCAGTACTTC.

In this sample, this clonotype turned up many times. This chain connects TRBV25-1 to TRBJ2-2; 7 positions match TRBD1. The trim removed 6 bases at V and 1 base at J, leaving 8 bases unmatched. The CDR3 runs 16 residues. Germline loops: CDR1 MGHDK, CDR2 SYGVNS. The CDR3, as DNA: TGTGCCAGCAGCAAGCGACAGGGCTGGAACACCGGGGAGCTGTTTTTT. Its translation is CASSKRQGWNTGELFF.

This clonotype was found many times. The chain links TRBV6-1 to TRBJ1-1, with D unresolved. Germline V gene sequence: CDR1 MNHNS, CDR2 SASEGT. The V gene lost 0 bases and the J gene lost 0 bases, with 5 bases spanning the gap. The CDR3 covers 14 residues. The CDR3 region is CASSEARVNTEAFF. CDR3 bases: TGTGCCAGCAGTGAAGCACGGGTGAACACTGAAGCTTTCTTT.

This clonotype was seen many times. The chain employs TRBV5-1 and TRBJ2-5; D is unclear. The CDR3 extends over 14 amino acids. Germline lookup yields CDR1 SGHRS and CDR2 YFSETQ. Trimming left V 2 bases short and J 5 bases short, with 13 bases between. The CDR3 reads CASSFKIQDETQYF. In nucleotides, the CDR3 is TGCGCCAGCAGCTTCAAGATTCAGGATGAGACCCAGTACTTC.

This clonotype was seen ten or more times. The J gene is TRBJ2-5, the V gene TRBV18; tentatively, D is TRBD1 (5 bases). The V gene lost 8 bases and the J gene lost 4 bases, with 11 bases spanning the gap. The CDR3 consists of 12 residues. Germline-derived CDR1 and CDR2 are KGHSH and LQKENI. Here the CDR3 DNA reads TGTGCCAGCACTCTGCAGGGAGAGACCCAGTACTTC. Protein: CASTLQGETQYF.

This sequence joins TRBV24-1 and TRBJ2-5, with TRBD1 identical over 9 bases. With 0 bases clipped from V and 1 base from J, the junction kept 2 bases outside the gene matches. The CDR3 is 16 amino acids. Germline CDR1 KGHDR, CDR2 SFDVKD. The CDR3 spells CATSDLGTGTQETQYF. DNA of the CDR3: TGTGCCACCAGTGATTTGGGGACAGGGACCCAAGAGACCCAGTACTTC.

This clonotype has ten or more counts. V gene TRBV18 combines with J gene TRBJ2-7; the match to TRBD1 covers 8 bases. The length of the CDR3 is 15 residues. Germline CDR1 and CDR2: KGHSH and LQKENI. The J segment lost 3 bases and the V segment lost 3 bases, leaving 7 bases of the junction unmatched. The CDR3 DNA reads TGTGCCAGCTCACCCCTCCAGGGACAGGTCTACGAGCAGTACTTC. As protein: CASSPLQGQVYEQYF.

This clonotype was found many times. The genes are TRBV6-1 and TRBJ1-5; D remains unclear. V dropped 2 bases and J dropped 1 base, with 3 bases sitting between them. CDR1 and CDR2 (germline): MNHNS, SASEGT. There are 13 residues in the CDR3. The CDR3 coding sequence is TGTGCCAGCAGTGAATTCAGCAATCAGCCCCAGCATTTT. Residues: CASSEFSNQPQHF.

This clonotype was picked up many times. The chain is built from TRBV7-8 and TRBJ2-5; the match to TRBD2 covers 9 bases. Germline values: CDR1 SGHVS, CDR2 FQNEAQ. Trimming at V came to 5 bases and at J to 6 bases, leaving 7 bases not matched to a gene. The CDR3 has 14 residues. Here the CDR3 reads CASSPGGGAQTQYF. In nucleotides, the CDR3 is TGTGCCAGCAGCCCCGGCGGGGGGGCTCAGACCCAGTACTTC.

This sequence joins TRBV7-8 and TRBJ1-3; D is unresolved. In germline, CDR1 is SGHVS, CDR2 FQNEAQ. V lost 5 bases, J lost 0 bases, and 17 bases lay in between. This CDR3 comprises 17 residues. The CDR3 DNA sequence: TGTGCCAGCAGCCGTGACTGGACGGTCGGCTCTGGAAACACCATATATTTT. Amino acids: CASSRDWTVGSGNTIYF.

This clonotype was seen repeatedly, ten times or more. The chain joins TRBV30 to TRBJ2-5; D possibly uses TRBD1 or TRBD2 (5 bases each). The germline V gene encodes CDR1 GTSNPN and CDR2 SVGIG (reference sequence). Between the trimmed V and J ends, which lost 5 bases and 5 bases, there was a span of 21 bases. CDR3 length: 15 residues. The CDR3 spells CAWVPPGRGRETQYF. The CDR3 nucleotides read TGTGCCTGGGTACCCCCGGGGCGCGGTAGGGAGACCCAGTACTTC. The full variable domain, its missing parts supplied by reference TRBV30 and TRBJ2-5, is SQTIHQWPATLVQPVGSPLSLECTVEGTSNPNLYWYRQAAGRGLQLLFYSVGIGQISSEVPQNLSASRPQDRQFILSSKKLLLSDSGFYLCAWVPPGRGRETQYFGPGTRLLVL.